This T cell receptor beta chain was retrieved from a study of blood T cells in healthy people across ages. Findings and limits, study-wide: Observed TCR beta diversity per million T cells went down as age went up. This fall followed a roughly linear course with age.

Alongside a J-beta primer mix, a sample-barcoded 5' primer served in a second PCR lasting about 6 to 12 cycles. Tags on each cDNA molecule came from a template-switch adaptor with 12 random nucleotides. TCRdb analysed the 5' RACE reads with MiXCR anew, one entry per CDR3 protein. The repertoire holds some 1.6 million distinct CDR3 sequences, with about 35% as singletons. Each donor supplied approximately 10 milliliters of peripheral blood. On this clonotype: What it binds is unknown.

V was pared by 5 bases and J by 5 bases, with 12 bases between. The CDR3 sequence is 13 residues long. CDR1 is MNHNY and CDR2 is SVGAGI in the germline V gene (reference sequence). The chain employs TRBV6-6 and TRBJ1-2; TRBD1 might be the D (6 bases). The sequence was obtained from a woman younger than 45 in good health. The source material was blood. CDR3 residues: CASSPGAKYGYTF. The CDR3 DNA is TGTGCCAGCAGTCCAGGGGCCAAATATGGCTACACCTTC.